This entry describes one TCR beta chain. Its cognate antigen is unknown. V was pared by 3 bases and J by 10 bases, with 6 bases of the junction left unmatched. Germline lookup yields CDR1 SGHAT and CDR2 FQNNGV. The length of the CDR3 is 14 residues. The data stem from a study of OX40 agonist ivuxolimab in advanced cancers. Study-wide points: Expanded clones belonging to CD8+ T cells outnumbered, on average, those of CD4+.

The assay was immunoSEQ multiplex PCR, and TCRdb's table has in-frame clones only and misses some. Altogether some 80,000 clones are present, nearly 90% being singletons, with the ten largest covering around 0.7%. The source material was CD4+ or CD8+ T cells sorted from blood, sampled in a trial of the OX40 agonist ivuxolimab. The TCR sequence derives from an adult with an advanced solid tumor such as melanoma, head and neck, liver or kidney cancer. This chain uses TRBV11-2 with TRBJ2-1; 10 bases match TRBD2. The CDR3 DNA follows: TGTGCCAGCAGCTTGACTAGCGGGCAAGGGGAGCAGTTCTTC. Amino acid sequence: CASSLTSGQGEQFF. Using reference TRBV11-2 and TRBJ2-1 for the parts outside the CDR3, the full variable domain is EAGVAQSPRYKIIEKRQSVAFWCNPISGHATLYWYQQILGQGPKLLIQFQNNGVVDDSQLPKDRFSAERLKGVDSTLKIQPAKLEDSAVYLCASSLTSGQGEQFFGPGTRLTVL.